This TCR beta chain was sequenced during a study of blood T cell repertoires in COVID-19. The overall study: The United States, Italy and Spain provided the acute and convalescent COVID-19 samples. In each case, the material was cDNA or gDNA derived from T cells, B-cell-depleted T cells, or PBMCs.

In the study's own analysis: Reference gene primer amplification yielded estimated nucleated cell counts. This table comes from immunoSEQ multiplex PCR, and its TCRdb copy is limited to in-frame clones, with some not included. V and J calls and clone size come straight from that table; D and trimming were deduced from the DNA. The data show under 250,000 clones, around 81% seen once. The CDR3 has 14 residues. V trimming: 3 bases; J trimming: 10 bases; junction bases outside the gene matches: 12. The germline CDR1 and CDR2 sequences are SGDLS and YYNGEE. The rearrangement joins TRBV9 to TRBJ1-1, with 7 nucleotides matching TRBD1. This TCR was recovered from a man aged 25-45 years who had recovered from COVID-19. The specimen sequenced was peripheral blood. CDR3 residues: CASSAQVEQGRAFF. The DNA of the CDR3 is TGTGCCAGCAGCGCCCAAGTCGAACAGGGGAGAGCTTTCTTT.